Listed below are T cell receptor beta chains from one sample, sequenced in a study of glioma-infiltrating T cells after dendritic cell vaccination. Sequencing used immunoSEQ multiplex PCR; TCRdb keeps in-frame clones, though not all of them. The top ten clones hold about a sixth of a sample with around 89,000 clones, 70% to 90% of them seen once. Material: blood, obtained before dendritic cell vaccination. Source of these receptors: a human donor with glioblastoma. CDR3s include the opening cysteine and the closing phenylalanine or tryptophan. Fields, in order: V gene, J gene, D gene, clone size, CDR3 DNA, CDR3 protein. The D gene is left open where the match is weak. Where a row states a size, it is once, few, many or the class of an expanded clone; other rows omit it.

V: TRBV9
J: TRBJ2-3
D: TRBD2
size: once
DNA: TGTGCCAGCAGCACCAGACTAGCGGGAGCGAACACAGATACGCAGTATTTT
CDR3: CASSTRLAGANTDTQYF

V: TRBV5-1
J: TRBJ2-3
D: .
size: .
DNA: TGCGCCAGCAGCTTGGAACGGGGGTCAGATACGCAGTATTTT
CDR3: CASSLERGSDTQYF

V: TRBV29-1
J: TRBJ2-7
D: .
size: .
DNA: TGCAGCGTTGATGGGGGGAACCCCTACGAGCAGTACTTC
CDR3: CSVDGGNPYEQYF

V: TRBV15
J: TRBJ1-5
D: .
size: .
DNA: TGTGCCACCAGCAGAGATTTGTCAGGCGGCAATCAGCCCCAGCATTTT
CDR3: CATSRDLSGGNQPQHF

V: TRBV7-9
J: TRBJ1-1
D: TRBD1
size: .
DNA: TGTGCCAGCAGCTTGGACAGGGCTAGTCACCCAGAAGCTTTCTTT
CDR3: CASSLDRASHPEAFF

V: TRBV28
J: TRBJ1-1
D: .
size: few
DNA: TGTGCCAGCAGTCCTTCCGGGAGGGCGGGGACTGAAGCTTTCTTT
CDR3: CASSPSGRAGTEAFF

V: TRBV5-1
J: TRBJ1-1
D: .
size: .
DNA: TGCGCCAGCAGCTTGAATGTTGCAGGGAGGCACACTGAAGCTTTCTTT
CDR3: CASSLNVAGRHTEAFF

V: TRBV19
J: TRBJ1-2
D: .
size: .
DNA: TGTGCCAGTAGTATATCAGGGGCTAACTATGGCTACACCTTC
CDR3: CASSISGANYGYTF

V: TRBV11-2
J: TRBJ2-3
D: TRBD1
size: .
DNA: TGTGCCAGCAGCTTAGTTCCTATCGGGACAGGGAGAGATACGCAGTATTTT
CDR3: CASSLVPIGTGRDTQYF

V: TRBV19
J: TRBJ1-1
D: .
size: .
DNA: TGTGCCAGTAGTATTTCAGGGGTGGGCACTGAAGCTTTCTTT
CDR3: CASSISGVGTEAFF

V: TRBV6-5
J: TRBJ1-1
D: TRBD1
size: .
DNA: TGTGCCAGCAGGCGACAGGGGGCCAACACTGAAGCTTTCTTT
CDR3: CASRRQGANTEAFF

V: TRBV30
J: TRBJ2-7
D: TRBD1
size: .
DNA: TGTGCCTGGAGGGAGAGGGACAGGGATTACGAGCAGTACTTC
CDR3: CAWRERDRDYEQYF

V: TRBV9
J: TRBJ2-7
D: .
size: .
DNA: TGTGCCAGCAGCGTAGATTGGGAGCCCTACGAGCAGTACTTC
CDR3: CASSVDWEPYEQYF

V: TRBV28
J: TRBJ1-1
D: .
size: .
DNA: TGTGCCAGCAGTTTAAGTCCCGGGAGGACTGAAGCTTTCTTT
CDR3: CASSLSPGRTEAFF

V: TRBV7-2
J: TRBJ1-2
D: .
size: .
DNA: TGTGCCAGCAGCACATCTCGGACAGAAGTCTACACCTTC
CDR3: CASSTSRTEVYTF

V: TRBV5-1
J: TRBJ2-2
D: TRBD1
size: .
DNA: TGCGCCAGCAGCGGCGGACAGGGGGTGAACACCGGGGAGCTGTTTTTT
CDR3: CASSGGQGVNTGELFF

V: TRBV6-5
J: TRBJ1-2
D: TRBD1
size: .
DNA: TGTGCCAGCAATACAGGGGGCGTTGGCTACACCTTC
CDR3: CASNTGGVGYTF

V: TRBV5-1
J: TRBJ2-7
D: .
size: .
DNA: TGCGCCAGCAGCTTCGGACCGGGGTTTGATCCCGAGCAGTACTTC
CDR3: CASSFGPGFDPEQYF

V: TRBV2
J: TRBJ1-2
D: .
size: .
DNA: TGTGCCAGCAGACAGGGTTTCGGCTATGGCTACACCTTC
CDR3: CASRQGFGYGYTF

V: TRBV7-6
J: TRBJ1-2
D: .
size: once
DNA: TGTGCCAGCAGCTTAGCGGAGAACAGGGATCACTATGGCTACACCTTC
CDR3: CASSLAENRDHYGYTF

V: TRBV6-1
J: TRBJ1-3
D: .
size: .
DNA: TGTGCCTCCATCCTTGGAGGGGGAAACACCATATATTTT
CDR3: CASILGGGNTIYF

V: TRBV15
J: TRBJ2-3
D: .
size: .
DNA: TGTGCCACCAGCAGAGATCCGGGAGATACGCAGTATTTT
CDR3: CATSRDPGDTQYF

V: TRBV6-5
J: TRBJ1-1
D: .
size: .
DNA: TGTGCCAGCAGACCCCCGACTGAGAACACTGAAGCTTTCTTT
CDR3: CASRPPTENTEAFF

V: TRBV14
J: TRBJ1-2
D: .
size: .
DNA: TGTGCCAGCAGCCGGAGAAACATGTATGGCTACACCTTC
CDR3: CASSRRNMYGYTF

V: TRBV6-1
J: TRBJ2-2
D: TRBD1
size: .
DNA: TGTGCCAGCAGTGAGGGCAGGACAGGGTGGACCGGGGAGCTGTTTTTT
CDR3: CASSEGRTGWTGELFF

V: TRBV18
J: TRBJ1-3
D: .
size: .
DNA: TGTGCCAGCTCACCATTGGCGGTCGGCGACAGGACCTCTGGAAACACCATATATTTT
CDR3: CASSPLAVGDRTSGNTIYF

V: TRBV13
J: TRBJ1-2
D: .
size: .
DNA: TGTGCCAGCAATGAGGGTCCAAACTATGGCTACACCTTC
CDR3: CASNEGPNYGYTF